Reported below is one T cell receptor beta chain. Its specificity is unknown. The record originates from a study of OX40 agonist ivuxolimab in advanced cancers. Study-wide results and caveats: Compared with CD4+, CD8+ T cells on average had more expanded clones.

Repertoires were generated with immunoSEQ multiplex PCR, while TCRdb's copy carries only in-frame clones and drops some. This sample carries some 45,000 clones, roughly 84% of them seen once, and the ten largest clones take 2.6%. Trimming took off 1 base at V and 8 bases at J, with 18 bases between the two ends. Germline V gene sequence: CDR1 LGHNA, CDR2 YNFKEQ. The CDR3 totals 16 residues. The sequence was collected from an adult with an advanced solid tumor such as melanoma, head and neck, liver or kidney cancer. J is TRBJ1-3 and V is TRBV4-2; D is unresolved. This sample comprised CD4+ or CD8+ T cells sorted from blood, obtained in a trial of the OX40 agonist ivuxolimab. The chain's CDR3 is CASSQGRERRIDTIYF. The CDR3 DNA is TGTGCCAGCAGCCAAGGCCGGGAAAGGAGAATCGACACCATATATTTT.